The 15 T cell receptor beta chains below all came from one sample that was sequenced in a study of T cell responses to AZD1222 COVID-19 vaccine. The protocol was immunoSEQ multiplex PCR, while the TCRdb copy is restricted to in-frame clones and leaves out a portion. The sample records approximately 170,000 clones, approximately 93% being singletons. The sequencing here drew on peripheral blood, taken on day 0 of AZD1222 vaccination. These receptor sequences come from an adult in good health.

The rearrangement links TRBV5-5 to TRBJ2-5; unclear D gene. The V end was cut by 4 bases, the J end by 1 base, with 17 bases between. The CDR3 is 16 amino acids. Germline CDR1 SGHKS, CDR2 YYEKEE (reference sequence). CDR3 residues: CASSGSPRQSQETQYF. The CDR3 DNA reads TGTGCCAGCAGCGGCAGCCCTCGGCAGAGCCAAGAGACCCAGTACTTC.

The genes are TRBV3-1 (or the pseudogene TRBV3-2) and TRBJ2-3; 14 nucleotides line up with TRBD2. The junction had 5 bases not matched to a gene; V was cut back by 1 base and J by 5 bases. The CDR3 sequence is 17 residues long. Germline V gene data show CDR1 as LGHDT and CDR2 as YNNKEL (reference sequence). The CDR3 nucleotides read TGTGCCAGCAGCCAAGCGGGACTAGCGGGGGCGGAAGATACGCAGTATTTT. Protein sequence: CASSQAGLAGAEDTQYF.

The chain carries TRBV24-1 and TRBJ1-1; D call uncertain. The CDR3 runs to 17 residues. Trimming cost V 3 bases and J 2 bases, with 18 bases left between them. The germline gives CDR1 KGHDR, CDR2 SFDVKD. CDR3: CATSDGRLDHPNTEAFF. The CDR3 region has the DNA TGTGCCACCAGTGATGGGCGCCTCGATCACCCCAACACTGAAGCTTTCTTT.

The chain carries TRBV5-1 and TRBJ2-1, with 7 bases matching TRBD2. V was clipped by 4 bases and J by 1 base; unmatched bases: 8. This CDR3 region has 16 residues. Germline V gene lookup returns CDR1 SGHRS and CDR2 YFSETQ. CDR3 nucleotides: TGCGCCAGCAGCCCCTACAGGACTAGATCCTACAATGAGCAGTTCTTC. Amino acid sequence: CASSPYRTRSYNEQFF. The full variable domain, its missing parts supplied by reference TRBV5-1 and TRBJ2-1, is KAGVTQTPRYLIKTRGQQVTLSCSPISGHRSVSWYQQTPGQGLQFLFEYFSETQRNKGNFPGRFSGRQFSNSRSEMNVSTLELGDSALYLCASSPYRTRSYNEQFFGPGTRLTVL.

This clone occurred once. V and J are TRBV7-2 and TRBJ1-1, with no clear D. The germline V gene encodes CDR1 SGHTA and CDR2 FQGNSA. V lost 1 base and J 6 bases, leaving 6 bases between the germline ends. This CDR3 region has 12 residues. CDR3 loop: CASSLGQSEAFF. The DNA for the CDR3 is TGTGCCAGCAGCTTAGGGCAGTCTGAAGCTTTCTTT.

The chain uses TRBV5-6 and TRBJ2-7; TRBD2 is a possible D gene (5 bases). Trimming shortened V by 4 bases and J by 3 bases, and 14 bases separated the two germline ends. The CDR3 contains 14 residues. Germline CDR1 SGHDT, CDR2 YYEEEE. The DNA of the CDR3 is TGTGCCAGCAGCGTCCGGGGTTTTGACTACGAGCAGTACTTC. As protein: CASSVRGFDYEQYF. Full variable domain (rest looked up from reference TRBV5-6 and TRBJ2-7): DAGVTQSPTHLIKTRGQQVTLRCSPKSGHDTVSWYQQALGQGPQFIFQYYEEEERQRGNFPDRFSGHQFPNYSSELNVNALLLGDSALYLCASSVRGFDYEQYFGPGTRLTVT.

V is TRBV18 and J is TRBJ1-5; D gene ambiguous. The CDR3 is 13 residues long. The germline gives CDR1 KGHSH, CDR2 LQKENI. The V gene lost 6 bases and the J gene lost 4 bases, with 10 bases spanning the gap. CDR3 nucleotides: TGTGCCAGCTCTCAGGACCGTAATCAGCCCCAGCATTTT. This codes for CASSQDRNQPQHF.

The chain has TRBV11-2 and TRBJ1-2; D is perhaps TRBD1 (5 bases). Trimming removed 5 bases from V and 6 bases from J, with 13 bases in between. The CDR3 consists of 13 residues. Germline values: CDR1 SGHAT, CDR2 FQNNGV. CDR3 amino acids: CASSPERGNGYTF. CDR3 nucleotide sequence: TGTGCCAGCAGCCCAGAGCGGGGCAATGGCTACACCTTC.

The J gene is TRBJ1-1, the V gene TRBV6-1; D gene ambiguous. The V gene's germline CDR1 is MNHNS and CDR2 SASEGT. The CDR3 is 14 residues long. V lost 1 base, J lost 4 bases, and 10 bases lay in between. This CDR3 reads CASSEGGLSTEAFF. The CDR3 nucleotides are TGTGCCAGCAGTGAAGGTGGGTTGAGCACTGAAGCTTTCTTT.

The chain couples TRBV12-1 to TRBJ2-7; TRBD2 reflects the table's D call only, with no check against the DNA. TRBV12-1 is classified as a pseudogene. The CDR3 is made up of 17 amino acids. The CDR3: CASSFVFGRGRADEQYF. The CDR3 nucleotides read TGTGCCAGCAGCTTTGTTTTCGGTCGCGGGAGGGCGGACGAGCAGTACTTC.

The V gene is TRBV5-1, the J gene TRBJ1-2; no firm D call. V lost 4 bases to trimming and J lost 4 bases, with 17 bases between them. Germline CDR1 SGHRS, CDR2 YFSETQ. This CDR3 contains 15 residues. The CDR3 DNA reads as TGCGCCAGCAGCCTGGGATTCCGGGAGACCTATGGCTACACCTTC. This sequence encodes CASSLGFRETYGYTF.

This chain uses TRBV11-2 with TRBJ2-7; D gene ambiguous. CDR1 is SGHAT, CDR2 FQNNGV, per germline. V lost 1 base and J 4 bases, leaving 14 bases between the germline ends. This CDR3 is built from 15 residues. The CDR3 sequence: CASSLVGSPQYEQYF. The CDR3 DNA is TGTGCCAGCAGCTTAGTAGGCAGCCCACAATACGAGCAGTACTTC. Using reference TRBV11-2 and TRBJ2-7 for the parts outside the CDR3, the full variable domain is EAGVAQSPRYKIIEKRQSVAFWCNPISGHATLYWYQQILGQGPKLLIQFQNNGVVDDSQLPKDRFSAERLKGVDSTLKIQPAKLEDSAVYLCASSLVGSPQYEQYFGPGTRLTVT.

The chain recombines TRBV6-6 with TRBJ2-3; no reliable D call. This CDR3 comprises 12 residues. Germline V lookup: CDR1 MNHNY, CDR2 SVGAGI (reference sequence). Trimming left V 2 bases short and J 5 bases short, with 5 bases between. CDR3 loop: CASSYRGDTQYF. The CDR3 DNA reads TGTGCCAGCAGTTACCGCGGAGATACGCAGTATTTT.

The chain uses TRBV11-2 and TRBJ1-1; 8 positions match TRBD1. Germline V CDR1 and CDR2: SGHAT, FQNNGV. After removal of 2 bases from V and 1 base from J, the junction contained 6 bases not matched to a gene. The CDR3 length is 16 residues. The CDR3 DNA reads TGTGCCAGCAGCTTACCGGCCGGGACAGGGAACACTGAAGCTTTCTTT. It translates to CASSLPAGTGNTEAFF.

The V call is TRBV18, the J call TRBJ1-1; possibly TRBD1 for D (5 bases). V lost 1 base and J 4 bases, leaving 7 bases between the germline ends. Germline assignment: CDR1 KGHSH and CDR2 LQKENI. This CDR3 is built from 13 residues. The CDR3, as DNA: TGTGCCAGCTCACCACAGAGGGGCACTGAAGCTTTCTTT. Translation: CASSPQRGTEAFF.